A single sample gave rise to the 18 T cell receptor beta chains below, sequenced in a study of blood T cells in healthy people across ages. For the second PCR, which ran for about 6 to 11 cycles, a sample-barcoded 5' primer and a J-beta primer mix were used. A single record per CDR3 protein comes from TCRdb applying MiXCR to the 5' RACE reads. This table holds about 800,000 distinct CDR3 sequences, 35% to 60% found once. The sample comprised blood. These receptors came from an elderly man in good health.

This clonotype was counted a few times. The CDR3 region is CSADGTPSGANVLTF. Here the CDR3 DNA reads TGCAGTGCTGACGGCACTCCCTCTGGGGCCAACGTCCTGACTTTC. The rearrangement links TRBV20-1 to TRBJ2-6; D unclear. V lost 5 bases to trimming and J lost 0 bases, with 11 bases between them. The length of the CDR3 is 15 residues. Germline assignment: CDR1 DFQATT and CDR2 SNEGSKA (reference sequence).

The chain is built from TRBV5-1 and TRBJ2-4; 10 nucleotides align to TRBD1. The tail of the sequence fits TRBJ2-7 better, so the J call may be wrong. CDR3 length: 15 amino acids. The V gene's germline CDR1 is SGHRS and CDR2 YFSETQ. This CDR3 reads CASSQPRTGGSEQYF. CDR3 DNA: TGCGCCAGCAGCCAACCCAGGACAGGGGGATCCGAGCAGTACTTC.

The chain combines TRBV28 with TRBJ2-1; D is perhaps TRBD2 (7 bases). The germline V and J ends were trimmed by 7 bases and 2 bases, with 15 bases remaining between them. Germline CDR1 reads MDHEN; CDR2 reads SYDVKM. The CDR3 contains 15 residues. CDR3 sequence (DNA): TGTGCCAGCACCAGTGGGGGGGCAACCTACAATGAGCAGTTCTTC. It yields the protein CASTSGGATYNEQFF.

This clonotype has at least ten counts. The V gene is TRBV20-1, the J gene TRBJ2-5; tentative D call: TRBD1 (6 bases). V lost 6 bases, J lost 5 bases, and 13 bases lay in between. The germline CDR1 and CDR2 sequences are DFQATT and SNEGSKA (reference sequence). The CDR3 contains 12 residues. The CDR3 DNA reads as TGCAGTGCCATAGCAGGGGCGGAGACCCAGTACTTC. Translation gives CSAIAGAETQYF.

The V and J genes are TRBV5-1 and TRBJ1-4, with TRBD1 as a possible D gene (6 bases). Germline-derived CDR1 and CDR2 are SGHRS and YFSETQ. CDR3 length: 15 residues. The V end lost 0 bases, the J end lost 8 bases, and 14 bases lay between the germline ends. The CDR3 DNA reads as TGCGCCAGCAGCTTGGTAGGGACAAAAGAAGAAAAACTGTTTTTT. Its protein product is CASSLVGTKEEKLFF.

V is TRBV20-1 and J is TRBJ1-1, with no clear D. Germline CDR1 and CDR2: DFQATT and SNEGSKA (reference sequence). CDR3 length: 15 residues. Trimming shortened V by 3 bases and J by 6 bases, and 20 bases separated the two germline ends. CDR3 nucleotide sequence: TGCAGTGCTAGCGACTTTCGGACCGGCAAATCTGAAGCTTTCTTT. Encoded protein: CSASDFRTGKSEAFF.

This sequence joins TRBV20-1 and TRBJ2-3; TRBD2 is a possible D gene (6 bases). The CDR3 has 15 residues. Germline CDR1 DFQATT, CDR2 SNEGSKA (reference sequence). Trimming left V 7 bases short and J 4 bases short, with 21 bases between. The CDR3 protein is CSVGRDFAPADTQYF. The DNA of the CDR3 is TGCAGTGTCGGACGGGACTTCGCACCTGCAGATACGCAGTATTTT.

A remark on this clonotype: This may be a read error, as it is one base from a much larger clone. V usage is TRBV12-3 or TRBV12-4 and J usage is TRBJ2-1; weak D call: TRBD1 (5 bases). Trimming removed 2 bases at V and 8 bases at J, with 22 bases between. This CDR3 region has 17 residues. CDR3 nucleotides: TGTGCCAGCAGTTTAAGGGGTCGTCGAGCTGGTGGGGATGAGCAGTTCTTC. Amino acid sequence: CASSLRGRRAGGDEQFF.

The table lists this clonotype with a count of one. V and J are TRBV20-1 and TRBJ2-1, with 13 positions matching TRBD2. CDR1 and CDR2 from the germline V gene are DFQATT and SNEGSKA (reference sequence). The CDR3 covers 15 residues. The ends lost 2 bases at V and 13 bases at J; junction bases unmatched: 11. The CDR3 here is CSARPPGLAGLQQFF. The CDR3 bases are TGCAGTGCTAGACCCCCGGGACTAGCGGGACTACAACAGTTCTTC.

The rearrangement uses TRBV9 and TRBJ2-7, with TRBD2 as a possible D gene (5 bases). The CDR3 is 15 amino acids. Germline lookup yields CDR1 SGDLS and CDR2 YYNGEE. Trimming took off 0 bases at V and 4 bases at J, with 14 bases between the two ends. CDR3 sequence reads: CASSVALATVYEQYF. Here the CDR3 DNA reads TGTGCCAGCAGCGTAGCCCTAGCAACTGTGTACGAGCAGTACTTC.

The chain recombines TRBV3-1 with TRBJ2-1; D not resolved. The CDR3 covers 12 residues. Trimming removed 8 bases at V and 7 bases at J, with 12 bases between. The germline V gene has CDR1 LGHDT and CDR2 YNNKEL (reference sequence). The CDR3 sequence is CASGRYGNEQFF. CDR3 DNA sequence: TGTGCCAGCGGCCGGTACGGGAATGAGCAGTTCTTC.

The genes are TRBV6-2 or TRBV6-3 and TRBJ2-2; possibly TRBD1 for D (6 bases). This CDR3 contains 16 residues. V was cut by 5 bases and J by 0 bases, with 13 bases left in between. Germline CDR1 MNHEY, CDR2 SVGEGT. CDR3: CASSDTGFANTGELFF. The CDR3 DNA reads TGTGCCAGCAGTGATACAGGGTTCGCGAACACCGGGGAGCTGTTTTTT.

The rearrangement uses TRBV6-6 and TRBJ1-5, with 9 bases identical to TRBD1. Germline V CDR1 and CDR2: MNHNY, SVGAGI (reference sequence). Trimming cost V 4 bases and J 1 base; bases outside gene matches: 5. The CDR3 is 16 residues long. The DNA for the CDR3 is TGTGCCAGCAGTTTGGGACAGGGACCGAGCAATCAGCCCCAGCATTTT. Amino acid sequence: CASSLGQGPSNQPQHF.

This clonotype came up many times. This chain connects TRBV12-3 or TRBV12-4 to TRBJ2-7; TRBD1 is a possible D gene (6 bases). CDR3 length equals 15 residues. V lost 6 bases, J lost 0 bases, and 15 bases lay in between. The CDR3 DNA reads TGTGCCAGCAGCAAGGACAGCCGGGCCTCCTACGAGCAGTACTTC. This translates into CASSKDSRASYEQYF.

This sequence joins TRBV28 and TRBJ1-2; 7 bases are a match to TRBD1. In germline, CDR1 is MDHEN, CDR2 SYDVKM. This CDR3 is 13 amino acids long. V was pared by 7 bases and J by 8 bases, with 10 bases of the junction left unmatched. The chain's CDR3 is CASTSTGLRGYTF. The CDR3 DNA sequence: TGTGCCAGCACGTCGACAGGGCTTCGGGGCTACACCTTC.

The chain links TRBV10-3 to TRBJ2-1, with 7 bases identical to TRBD2. Germline V gene sequence: CDR1 ENHRY, CDR2 SYGVKD. With V trimmed by 4 bases and J by 6 bases, 3 bases remained unmatched. The length of the CDR3 is 13 residues. CDR3 sequence: CAISGPGGNEQFF. For the CDR3, the DNA is TGTGCCATCAGTGGACCGGGGGGCAATGAGCAGTTCTTC.

On this clonotype: A much larger clone differs by one base, so this may be a read error. The rearrangement links TRBV5-6 to TRBJ2-7; TRBD1 agrees at 8 bases. The J call may be mistaken, given a closer DNA end match to TRBJ2-5. The CDR3 runs 14 residues. In germline, CDR1 is SGHDT, CDR2 YYEEEE. CDR3 DNA sequence: TGTGCCAACAGCCGCGACAGGGGAAGCGGGACCCAGTACTTC. Protein product: CANSRDRGSGTQYF.

The chain carries TRBV14 and TRBJ2-1; no clear D gene. V lost 4 bases, J lost 2 bases, and 15 bases lay in between. Germline lookup yields CDR1 SGHDN and CDR2 FVKESK. The length of the CDR3 is 16 residues. Written as DNA, the CDR3 is TGTGCCAGCAGCCGGGCACCCAAGGTTGCCTACAATGAGCAGTTCTTC. Protein sequence: CASSRAPKVAYNEQFF.